This T cell receptor beta chain was sequenced during a study of shared clonotypes between healthy human individuals. Regarding the study as a whole: Some clonotypes were shared by all four sorted-subset donors, while others were not shared. The non-shared ones had lower generation probabilities than the shared ones. Sorted-subset samples were not fully sequenced, rarefaction indicated.

A deep-level run was used for the assay. Here immunoSEQ multiplex PCR was the method, and the copy in TCRdb shows in-frame clones only, minus some. The sample has 1.4 million to 1.5 million clones, approximately 96% seen once. Only one count was recorded for this clone. The antigen is undetermined. With V trimmed by 3 bases and J by 5 bases, 7 bases remained unmatched. From germline, CDR1 is MNHEY and CDR2 SMNVEV (reference sequence). There are 15 residues in the CDR3. The material sequenced was naive CD4+ T cells sorted from blood. Subset noted: CD45RA+ positively selected. The chain employs TRBV27 and TRBJ1-5; 7 bases fit TRBD1. This receptor was taken from a man between 25 and 39 years old in good health. The CDR3 nucleotides are TGTGCCAGCAGTTTCAATGGAGGGGGCGATCAGCCCCAGCATTTT. Its translation: CASSFNGGGDQPQHF.